Shown below are 8 T cell receptor beta chains from a single sample sequenced in a study of blood T cell repertoires in COVID-19. Data came from immunoSEQ multiplex PCR; TCRdb stores just in-frame clones and leaves some out. The sample shows 150,000 to 200,000 clones, around four fifths of them seen only once. Sequencing was done on a sample of peripheral blood. The receptors shown here come from an elderly woman with acute or convalescent COVID-19.

The rearrangement uses TRBV6-2 or TRBV6-3 and TRBJ2-4; D may be TRBD1 (6 bases). Germline CDR1 and CDR2: MNHEY and SVGEGT. This CDR3 spans 15 amino acids. V lost 2 bases and J lost 6, with 14 bases in between. CDR3 sequence reads: CASSYPTGSRNIQYF. The CDR3 nucleotides are TGTGCCAGCAGTTACCCCACAGGGTCGAGAAACATTCAGTACTTC.

The genes are TRBV19 and TRBJ1-1; 10 bases align to TRBD1. There are 14 residues in the CDR3. V trimming: 4 bases; J trimming: 6 bases; junction bases outside the gene matches: 5. The germline V gene encodes CDR1 LNHDA and CDR2 SQIVND (reference sequence). Here the CDR3 DNA reads TGTGCCAGTAGTACCCAGACAGGGGGCTCTGAAGCTTTCTTT. Residues: CASSTQTGGSEAFF.

The chain combines TRBV11-3 with TRBJ2-7, with 7 bases identical to TRBD1. Trimming took 4 bases from V and 2 from J; bases not matched to a gene: 8. Germline lookup yields CDR1 SGHNT and CDR2 YENEEA. The CDR3 covers 15 residues. The CDR3 sequence is CASSSRQGPTYEQYF. In DNA, the CDR3 is TGTGCCAGCAGCTCTCGACAGGGTCCCACCTACGAGCAGTACTTC.

This clone has only one observation. The rearrangement uses TRBV6-5 and TRBJ1-1; 7 nucleotides match TRBD1. Trimming took 6 bases from V and 1 from J; bases not matched to a gene: 8. This CDR3 has 15 residues. Germline V gene sequence: CDR1 MNHEY, CDR2 SVGAGI. CDR3 DNA sequence: TGTGCCAGCAGGAAACGAGGACAGGCGAACACTGAAGCTTTCTTT. Translated: CASRKRGQANTEAFF.

This chain links TRBV14 with TRBJ2-1; TRBD1 is a possible D gene (6 bases). Trimming shortened V by 4 bases and J by 2 bases, and 12 bases separated the two germline ends. The CDR3 has 15 amino acids. Germline CDR1 reads SGHDN; CDR2 reads FVKESK. The CDR3 spells CASSRLGATYNEQFF. The CDR3 DNA follows: TGTGCCAGCAGCCGACTGGGGGCTACCTACAATGAGCAGTTCTTC.

The CDR3 sequence: CASSQVAGAPTGELFF. The CDR3 DNA is TGTGCCAGCAGCCAAGTGGCGGGGGCGCCTACCGGGGAGCTGTTTTTT. The V gene is TRBV14, the J gene TRBJ2-2; possible D gene TRBD2, 7 bases. The germline V and J ends were trimmed by 1 base and 5 bases, with 14 bases remaining between them. Germline loops: CDR1 SGHDN, CDR2 FVKESK. This CDR3 spans 16 amino acids.

This chain uses TRBV15 with TRBJ2-5; D gene uncertain. V lost 4 bases, J lost 5 bases, and 5 bases lay in between. CDR3 size: 11 residues. Germline-derived CDR1 and CDR2 are LNHNV and YYDKDF (reference sequence). Here the CDR3 reads CATSMSETQYF. The CDR3 nucleotides read TGTGCCACCAGCATGTCTGAGACCCAGTACTTC.

The CDR3 DNA is TGTGCCAGCAGCCTGGACAGGGGGCGAAGCGACTATGGCTACACCTTC. Translating gives CASSLDRGRSDYGYTF. This sequence joins TRBV2 and TRBJ1-2, with TRBD1 identical over 11 bases. The CDR3 consists of 16 residues. V shed 6 bases and J 3 bases; nucleotides not matched to a gene: 9. Germline CDR1 is SNHLY and CDR2 is FYNNEI. Full variable domain (remainder filled in from reference TRBV2 and TRBJ1-2): EPEVTQTPSHQVTQMGQEVILRCVPISNHLYFYWYRQILGQKVEFLVSFYNNEISEKSEIFDDQFSVERPDGSNFTLKIRSTKLEDSAMYFCASSLDRGRSDYGYTFGSGTRLTVV.